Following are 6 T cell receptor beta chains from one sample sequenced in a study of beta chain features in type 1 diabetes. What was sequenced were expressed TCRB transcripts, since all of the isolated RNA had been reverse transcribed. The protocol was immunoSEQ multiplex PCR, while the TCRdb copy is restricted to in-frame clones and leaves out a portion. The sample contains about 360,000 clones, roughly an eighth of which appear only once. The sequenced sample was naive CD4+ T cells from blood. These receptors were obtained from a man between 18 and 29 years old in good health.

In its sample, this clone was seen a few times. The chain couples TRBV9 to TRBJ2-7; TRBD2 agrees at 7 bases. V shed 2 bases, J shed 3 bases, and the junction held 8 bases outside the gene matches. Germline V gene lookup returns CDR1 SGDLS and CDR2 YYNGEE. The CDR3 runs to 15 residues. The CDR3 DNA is TGTGCCAGCAGCGTCCGGCTGGGGACTAACTACGAGCAGTACTTC. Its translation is CASSVRLGTNYEQYF. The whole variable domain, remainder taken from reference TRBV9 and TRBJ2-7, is DSGVTQTPKHLITATGQRVTLRCSPRSGDLSVYWYQQSLDQGLQFLIQYYNGEERAKGNILERFSAQQFPDLHSELNLSSLELGDSALYFCASSVRLGTNYEQYFGPGTRLTVT.

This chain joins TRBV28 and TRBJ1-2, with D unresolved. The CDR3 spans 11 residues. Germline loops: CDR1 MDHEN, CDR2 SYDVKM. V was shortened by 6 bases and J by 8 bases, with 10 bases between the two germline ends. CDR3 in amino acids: CASRRGEGYTF. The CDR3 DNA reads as TGTGCCAGCAGGCGCGGGGAAGGCTACACCTTC.

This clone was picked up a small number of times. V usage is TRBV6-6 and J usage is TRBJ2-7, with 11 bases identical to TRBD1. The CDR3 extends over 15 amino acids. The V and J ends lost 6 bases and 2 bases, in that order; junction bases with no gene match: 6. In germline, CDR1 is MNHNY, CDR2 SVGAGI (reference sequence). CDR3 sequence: CASSLGQGGAYEQYF. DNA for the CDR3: TGTGCCAGCAGCTTGGGACAGGGGGGTGCCTACGAGCAGTACTTC.

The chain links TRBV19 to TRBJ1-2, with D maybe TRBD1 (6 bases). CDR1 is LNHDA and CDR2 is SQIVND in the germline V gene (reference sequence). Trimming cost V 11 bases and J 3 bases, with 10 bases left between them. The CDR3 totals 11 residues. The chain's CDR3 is CAGGGYYGYTF. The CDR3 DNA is TGTGCCGGGGGCGGTTACTATGGCTACACCTTC.

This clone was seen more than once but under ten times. The CDR3 sequence: CASSFVDRDTGELFF. The CDR3 nucleotides are TGTGCCAGCAGTTTCGTGGACAGAGACACCGGGGAGCTGTTTTTT. The chain has TRBV27 and TRBJ2-2; maybe TRBD1 (6 bases). V gave up 3 bases and J gave up 3 bases, with 11 bases separating them. Germline assignment: CDR1 MNHEY and CDR2 SMNVEV (reference sequence). The CDR3 sequence is 15 residues long.

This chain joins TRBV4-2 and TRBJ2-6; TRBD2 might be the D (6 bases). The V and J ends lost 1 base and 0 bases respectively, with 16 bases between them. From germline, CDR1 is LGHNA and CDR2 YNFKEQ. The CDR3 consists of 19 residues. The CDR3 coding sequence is TGTGCCAGCAGCCAAGGAGGAGGCGGGAACCCCTCTGGGGCCAACGTCCTGACTTTC. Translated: CASSQGGGGNPSGANVLTF.